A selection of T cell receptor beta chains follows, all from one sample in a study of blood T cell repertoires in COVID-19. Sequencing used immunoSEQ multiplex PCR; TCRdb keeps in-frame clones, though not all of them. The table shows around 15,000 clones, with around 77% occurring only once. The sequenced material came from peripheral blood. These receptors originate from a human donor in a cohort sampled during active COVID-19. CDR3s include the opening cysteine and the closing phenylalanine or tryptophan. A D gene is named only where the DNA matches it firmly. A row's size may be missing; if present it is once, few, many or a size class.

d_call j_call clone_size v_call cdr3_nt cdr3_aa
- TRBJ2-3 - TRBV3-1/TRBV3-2 TGTGCCAGCAGCCAAGGGAAACGTTCGGGAGATACGCAGTATTTT CASSQGKRSGDTQYF
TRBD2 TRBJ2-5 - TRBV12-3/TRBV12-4 TGTGCCAGCAGTTCGACTAGCCGGGAGACCCAGTACTTC CASSSTSRETQYF
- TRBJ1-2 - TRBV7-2 TGTGCCAGCAGCTTAGGCGGGGTCGCCTCCTACGGCTACACCTTC CASSLGGVASYGYTF
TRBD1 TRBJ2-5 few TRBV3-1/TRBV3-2 TGTGCCAGCAGCCCGACAGGGTTCCATTACCAAGAGACCCAGTACTTC CASSPTGFHYQETQYF
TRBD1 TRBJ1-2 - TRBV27 TGTGCCAGCAGTTGGACAGGGGGCTATGGCTACACCTTC CASSWTGGYGYTF
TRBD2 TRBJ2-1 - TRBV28 TGTGCCAGCAGTTGGGGACTAGTGGACCGTGAGCAGTTCTTC CASSWGLVDREQFF
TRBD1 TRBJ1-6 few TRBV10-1 TGCGCCAGCAGTACAGGGGGGAATAATTCACCCCTCCACTTT CASSTGGNNSPLHF
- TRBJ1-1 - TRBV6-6 TGTGCCAGCAGTTATTCCACCGGTTCCGCTTTCTTT CASSYSTGSAFF
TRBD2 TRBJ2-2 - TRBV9 TGTGCCAGCAGCCCTCGACTAGCGGGTAACACCGGGGAGCTGTTTTTT CASSPRLAGNTGELFF
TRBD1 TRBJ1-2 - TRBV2 TGTGCCAGCCTGGACATAGAGACAGGGAACTATGGCTACACCTTC CASLDIETGNYGYTF
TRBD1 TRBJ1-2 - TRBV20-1 TGCAGTGCTAGTAGGGACAGGGCCAACTATGGCTACACCTTC CSASRDRANYGYTF
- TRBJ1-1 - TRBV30 TGTGCCTGGAAACAACCTCGCGGCACTGAAGCTTTCTTT CAWKQPRGTEAFF
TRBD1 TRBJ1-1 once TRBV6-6 TGTGCCAGCATGCCAGGGGGCATCTTCACTGAAGCTTTCTTT CASMPGGIFTEAFF
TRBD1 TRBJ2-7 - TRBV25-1 TGTGCCAGCAGTGAAGGAATTCGGGACAGGACCTACGAGCAGTACTTC CASSEGIRDRTYEQYF
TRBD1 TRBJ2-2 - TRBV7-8 TGTGCCAGCAGCCTCAGACAGGGACAGATTCCCGGGGAGCTGTTTTTT CASSLRQGQIPGELFF
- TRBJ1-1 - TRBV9 TGTGCCAGCAGCGTAGACGGGAACACTGAAGCTTTCTTT CASSVDGNTEAFF
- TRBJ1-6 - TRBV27 TGTGCCAGCACCGTAGGTCAGGGTTATAATTCACCCCTCCACTTT CASTVGQGYNSPLHF
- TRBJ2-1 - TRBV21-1 TGTGCCAGCAGCAGGGGACAGCATTACAATGAGCAGTTCTTC CASSRGQHYNEQFF
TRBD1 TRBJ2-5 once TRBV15 TGTGCCACCAGCATCGAAGGGTCACAGGGGGGAGAGACCCAGTACTTC CATSIEGSQGGETQYF
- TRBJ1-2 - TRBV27 TGTGCCAGCAGGAGGGGAGACACGGGGGATGGCTACACCTTC CASRRGDTGDGYTF
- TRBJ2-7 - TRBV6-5 TGTGCCACTGAGGGGGAAATCTACGAGCAGTACTTC CATEGEIYEQYF
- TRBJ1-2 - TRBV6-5 TGTGCCAGCAGTCCCAGGGTTGACTATGGCTACACCTTC CASSPRVDYGYTF
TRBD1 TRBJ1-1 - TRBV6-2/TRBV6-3 TGTGCCAGCAGTTCGGGACAGCCAAACACTGAAGCTTTCTTT CASSSGQPNTEAFF
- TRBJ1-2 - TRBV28 TGTGCCAGCAGTCAGGCGCCACAGAGAACCTATGGCTACACCTTC CASSQAPQRTYGYTF
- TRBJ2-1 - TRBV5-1 TGCGCCAGCAGCTTCACTTCTAGGGGCTCCGATGAGCAGTTCTTC CASSFTSRGSDEQFF
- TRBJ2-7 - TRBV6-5 TGTGCCAGCAGTAACGGAAGGAGGGCACAATACGAGCAGTACTTC CASSNGRRAQYEQYF
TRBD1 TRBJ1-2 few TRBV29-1 TGCAGCGTTGATCCAGGGGGCGGCTATGGCTACACCTTC CSVDPGGGYGYTF
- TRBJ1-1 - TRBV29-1 TGCAGCGTTACAGTACTGGACACTGAAGCTTTCTTT CSVTVLDTEAFF
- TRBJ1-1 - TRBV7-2 TGTGCCAGCAGCTCCCTCAGGGTAGGCACTGAAGCTTTCTTT CASSSLRVGTEAFF
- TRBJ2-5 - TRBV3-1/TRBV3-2 TGTGCCAGCAGCCAAGGGGCGCCGACCCTACGGGAGACCCAGTACTTC CASSQGAPTLRETQYF
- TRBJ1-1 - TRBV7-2 TGTGCCAGCAGCTTGAAGAGAATGAACACTGAAGCTTTCTTT CASSLKRMNTEAFF
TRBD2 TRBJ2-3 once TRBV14 TGTGCCAGCAGCCAAGATACAAGGGGAGGGGCGCAGTATTTT CASSQDTRGGAQYF
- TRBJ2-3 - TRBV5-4 TGTGCCAGCAGCTACAGACAGGTTCGCACAGATACGCAGTATTTT CASSYRQVRTDTQYF
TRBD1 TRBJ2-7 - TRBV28 TGTGCCAGTAGAGGGACAGGGATTCAAGGCGAGCAGTACTTC CASRGTGIQGEQYF
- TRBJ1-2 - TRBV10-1 TGCGCCAGCAGTGAGGGAGACGAGGGCTACACCTTC CASSEGDEGYTF
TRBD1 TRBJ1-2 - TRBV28 TGTGCCAGCAGTTTTAGGGACAGGGGGCTATCTGGCTACACCTTC CASSFRDRGLSGYTF
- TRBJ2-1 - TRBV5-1 TGCGCCAGCAGCTTGGTAGAAAACAATGAGCAGTTCTTC CASSLVENNEQFF
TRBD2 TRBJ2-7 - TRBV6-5 TGTGCCAGCACCACTACGGGGGGGCAATACGAGCAGTACTTC CASTTTGGQYEQYF
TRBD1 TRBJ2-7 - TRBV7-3 TGTGCCAGCAGCTTGGACAGGGGCGAAATCTACGAGCAGTACTTC CASSLDRGEIYEQYF
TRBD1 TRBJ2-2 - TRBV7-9 TGTGCCAGCAGCTTAGGACAGGGTTACACCGGGGAGCTGTTTTTT CASSLGQGYTGELFF
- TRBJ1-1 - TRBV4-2 TGTGCCAGCAGGCTAGAGGGAGCGGACCCTGAAGCTTTCTTT CASRLEGADPEAFF
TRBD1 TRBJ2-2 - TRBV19 TGTGCCAGTAGTACCCTACAGGGGGGACCGGTTTCGAACACCGGGGAGCTGTTTTTT CASSTLQGGPVSNTGELFF
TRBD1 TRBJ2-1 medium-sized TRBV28 TGTGCCAGCAGTTTACTGGACAACCAGGGGGATGAGCAGTTCTTC CASSLLDNQGDEQFF
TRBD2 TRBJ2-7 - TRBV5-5 TGTGCCAGCAGCTCGGGGGGTTACGAGCAGTACTTC CASSSGGYEQYF
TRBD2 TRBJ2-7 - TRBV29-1 TGCAGCGCCTTAGCGGGAGTCCACGAGCAGTACTTC CSALAGVHEQYF
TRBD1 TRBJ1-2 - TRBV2 TGTGCCAGCAGCCTAGACAGGGGGCGAAGGAATGGCTACACCTTC CASSLDRGRRNGYTF
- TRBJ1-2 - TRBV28 TGTGCCAGCAGACCCGGGGGGGGGTCCTACGGCTACACCTTC CASRPGGGSYGYTF
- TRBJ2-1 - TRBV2 TGTGCCAGCAGCCCCCCCACGGGAAACCCAGAGCAGTTCTTC CASSPPTGNPEQFF